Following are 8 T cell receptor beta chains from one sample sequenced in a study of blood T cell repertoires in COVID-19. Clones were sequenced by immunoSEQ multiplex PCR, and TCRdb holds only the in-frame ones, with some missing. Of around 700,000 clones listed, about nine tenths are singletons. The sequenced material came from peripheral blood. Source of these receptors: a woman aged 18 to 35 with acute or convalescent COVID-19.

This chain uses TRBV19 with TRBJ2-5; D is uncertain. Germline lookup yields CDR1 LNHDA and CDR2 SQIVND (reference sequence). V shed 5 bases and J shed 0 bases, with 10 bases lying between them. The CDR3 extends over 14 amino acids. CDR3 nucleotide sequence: TGTGCCAGTAGTGCCTACGCCCACCAAGAGACCCAGTACTTC. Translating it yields CASSAYAHQETQYF.

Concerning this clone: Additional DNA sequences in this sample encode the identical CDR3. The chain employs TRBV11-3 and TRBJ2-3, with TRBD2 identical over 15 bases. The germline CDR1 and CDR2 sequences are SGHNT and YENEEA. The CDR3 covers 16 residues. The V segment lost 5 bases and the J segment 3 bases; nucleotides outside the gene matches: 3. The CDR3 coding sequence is TGTGCCAGCAGCCTGGGACTAGCGGGGGGTACAGATACGCAGTATTTT. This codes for CASSLGLAGGTDTQYF.

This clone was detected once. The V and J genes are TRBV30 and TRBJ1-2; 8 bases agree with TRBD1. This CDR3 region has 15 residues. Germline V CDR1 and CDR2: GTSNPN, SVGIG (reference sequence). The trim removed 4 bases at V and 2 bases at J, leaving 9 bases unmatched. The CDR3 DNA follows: TGTGCCTGGAACCCCCAGGCAGGGGGCAACTATGGCTACACCTTC. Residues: CAWNPQAGGNYGYTF. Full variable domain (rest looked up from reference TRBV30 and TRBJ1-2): SQTIHQWPATLVQPVGSPLSLECTVEGTSNPNLYWYRQAAGRGLQLLFYSVGIGQISSEVPQNLSASRPQDRQFILSSKKLLLSDSGFYLCAWNPQAGGNYGYTFGSGTRLTVV.

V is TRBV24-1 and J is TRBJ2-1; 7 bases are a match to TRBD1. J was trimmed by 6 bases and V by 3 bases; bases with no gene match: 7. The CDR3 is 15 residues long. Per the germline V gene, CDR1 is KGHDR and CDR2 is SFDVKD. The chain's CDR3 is CATSDADRLINEQFF. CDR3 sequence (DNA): TGTGCCACCAGTGATGCGGACAGGCTTATCAATGAGCAGTTCTTC.

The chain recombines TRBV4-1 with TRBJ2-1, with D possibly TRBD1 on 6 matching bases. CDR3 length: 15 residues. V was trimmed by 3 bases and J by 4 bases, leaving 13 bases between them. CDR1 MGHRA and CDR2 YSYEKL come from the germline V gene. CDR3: CASSHRSDRYNEQFF. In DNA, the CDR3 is TGCGCCAGCAGCCATCGATCGGACAGATACAATGAGCAGTTCTTC.

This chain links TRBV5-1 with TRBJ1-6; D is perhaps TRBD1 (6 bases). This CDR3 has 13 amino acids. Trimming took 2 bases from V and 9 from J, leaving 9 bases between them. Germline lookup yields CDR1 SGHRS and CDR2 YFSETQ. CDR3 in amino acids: CASSFAGASPLHF. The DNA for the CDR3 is TGCGCCAGCAGCTTCGCGGGGGCTTCACCCCTCCACTTT.

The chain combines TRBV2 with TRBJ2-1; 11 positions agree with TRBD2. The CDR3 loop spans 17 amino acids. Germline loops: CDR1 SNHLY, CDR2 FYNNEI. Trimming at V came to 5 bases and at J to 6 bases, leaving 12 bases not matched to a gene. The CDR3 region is CASSFHPTSGAGNEQFF. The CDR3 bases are TGTGCCAGCAGTTTTCACCCGACTAGCGGGGCGGGCAATGAGCAGTTCTTC.

The chain's CDR3 is CASSPSGGFGNTIYF. CDR3 DNA sequence: TGTGCCAGCAGCCCAAGCGGAGGGTTTGGAAACACCATATATTTT. The genes are TRBV9 and TRBJ1-3; D remains ambiguous. The germline gives CDR1 SGDLS, CDR2 YYNGEE. CDR3 length: 15 amino acids. The V and J ends lost 4 bases and 3 bases respectively, with 14 bases between them.